This T cell receptor beta chain was profiled in a study of blood T cells in healthy people across ages (dated by TCRdb to about 2015). Notes on the research overall: Template switching captured roughly one uniquely barcoded TCR beta cDNA molecule per two T cells in model experiments. The study measured age-related changes in TCR beta repertoire diversity using deep sequencing normalized with unique cDNA molecular identifiers. The donors were split into four age groups: young (average around 15 years), middle-aged (roughly 39), aged (roughly 68) and long-lived (more than 80). Two additional independent replicas of 1 million unique cDNA reads from the same blood draw were analyzed for two donors (one aged 18 to 30 and one aged 80 or older).

This clonotype has a handful of counts. Its cognate antigen has yet to be identified. Base qualities are not provided; no much larger clone lies one nucleotide away. The full study reports these points: There was a strong correlation between observed TCR beta diversity and the percentage of naive T cells measured by flow cytometry. The long-lived group showed more naive CD4+ T cells, fewer expanded clones and increased TCR diversity than the aged group, suggesting age selection. Estimates of total diversity from one million sequenced T cells were regarded as lower bounds and underestimates. Because profiling used bulk unsorted PBMCs, naive and antigen-experienced compartments could not be compared conclusively. The CMV infection status of donors was not known, potentially confounding age-related changes in expanded clonotypes. As age increased, observed TCR beta diversity per million T cells dropped in a roughly linear way, and a significant reduction was already evident by age about 40.

Systemically healthy Caucasian individuals from Russia, roughly 40 in total and aged about 6 to 95 years, were included as donors. About 9.1 milliliters of peripheral blood were collected from each donor into EDTA-treated Vacutainer tubes. Ficoll-Paque density-gradient centrifugation was used to isolate PBMCs, with at least 6.5 million obtained per sample. Trizol reagent was used to extract total RNA from PBMCs, with at least 6 micrograms per sample. The percentages of naive CD45RAhigh/CD27high T cells were determined by flow cytometry on a PBMC aliquot from every donor. CDR1 and CDR2, per the germline V gene (reference sequence), are DFQATT and SNEGSKA. The CDR3 starts with the cysteine, ends with the phenylalanine, and has 16 residues. This entry keeps only the CDR3 DNA: 48 bases, framed from base 1. From V the trimming removes 6 bases and from J it removes 2 bases, while the gene matches leave 9 bases of the junction unaccounted for.

The library came from 5' RACE. Sequenced on an Illumina HiSeq 2500. A second PCR of roughly 6 to 11 cycles was performed with a sample-barcoded 5' primer and a J-beta primer mix. A template-switch 5' adaptor carrying 12 random nucleotides introduced a unique molecular identifier onto each TCR beta cDNA molecule. Each sample yielded at least 2.5 million CDR3-containing paired-end reads. All of the RNA was converted into first-strand cDNA using the Mint cDNA synthesis kit, with a TRBC-specific oligonucleotide serving as the primer. Following uracil-DNA glycosylase treatment, a first 18-cycle PCR with universal primers M1SS and BC2_uni_R was performed on all cDNA. The original methods were these. Each sample was normalized by randomly selecting 1 million high-quality reads, each carrying a distinct molecular identifier. Instead of being binned into consensus sequences, reads with shared molecular identifiers were discarded. MiTCR, set to a Q25 quality threshold and the strictest error-elimination algorithm, was used for CDR3 identification, clonotype clustering and error correction. Lower-bound total TCR beta diversity was estimated with a nonparametric unseen species model using Euler transformation. Using fastp trimming at Q25 and MiXCR clonotype assembly, TCRdb reanalyzed the public sequencing data and kept in-frame beta chains. Rows with one shared CDR3 protein collapse into an entry with the most common genes and DNA. TCRdb's processing, not the study's, gives the V and J calls here. The sample table shows approximately 960,000 distinct CDR3 sequences, and roughly 28% are seen once. Together, the top ten hold more than 8.5% of the sample.

These records were also assigned to another study, of T cells of mothers and their children. From the second report: The donors were nine systemically healthy Caucasian individuals, made up of three mothers and their six children. cDNA synthesis consumed the entire amount of extracted RNA, loaded at approximately 1.5 ug RNA in each 15 ul reaction. Sample barcodes and 2-4 random nucleotides were added via the M1S primer in the second PCR. Over 8 million TCR beta CDR3 reads came from each mother, compared with approximately 3 million reads from each child. TCR recombination output is similarly shaped by thymic selection in related and unrelated pairs, with a minor effect exerted by inherited differences. Normalized repertoire overlap in related mother-child pairs was always slightly higher than in unrelated mother-child pairs, but the difference was never significant. No persistent microchimeric T cell clones were found, with a detection sensitivity of roughly 100 clones per million clonotypes. In the study, deep NGS was used to compare the TCR beta repertoires of mothers and children, and features distinguishing related mother-child pairs from unrelated individuals were sought. The mean age was around 40 +/- 4 years for the mothers and approximately 11 +/- 4 years for the children. After adapters were ligated using NEBNext reagents, the libraries underwent 100+100 nt paired-end sequencing on an Illumina HiSeq 2000. To prevent cross-contamination, the mother and child libraries were prepared one month apart and sequenced in separate runs. For each donor, somewhere between 500,000 and 2,000,000 distinct TCR beta clonotypes were identified. Naive TCR beta clonotypes were estimated from low-frequency clonotypes matched to each donor's FACS-determined naive share, without sorting.

The TCR was taken from a middle-aged woman in good health. The chain links TRBV20-1 with TRBJ2-2; 10 bases in the junction line up with TRBD1. Input material: blood. The nucleotides read TGCAGTGCAAGTGACAGGGGGCGCGGAAACACCGGGGAGCTGTTTTTT. Protein translation: CSASDRGRGNTGELFF.